This T cell receptor beta chain was captured in a study of control samples from healthy donors and cancer patients. The CDR3 is 18 residues long. V lost 5 bases and J lost 2, with 25 bases in between. The germline gives CDR1 SEHNR, CDR2 FQNEAQ (reference sequence). Clones were read by immunoSEQ multiplex PCR, and TCRdb kept only the in-frame ones, dropping some. This sample has roughly 32,000 clones; about 88% occur once, and the top ten carry more than 1.5%. This TCR was recovered from a woman aged 40 to 50 with lung cancer. This chain joins TRBV7-9 and TRBJ2-7; D assignment may be TRBD1 or TRBD2 (7 bases each). Sequences were obtained from PBMCs. CDR3 residues: CASSREGGHGQDPYEQYF. Here the CDR3 DNA reads TGTGCCAGCAGCAGGGAGGGTGGCCACGGACAGGATCCCTACGAGCAGTACTTC.